These T cell receptor beta chains were read from a single sample in a study of T cell responses to AZD1222 COVID-19 vaccine. Sequencing used immunoSEQ multiplex PCR; TCRdb keeps in-frame clones, though not all of them. The sample holds roughly 150,000 clones, approximately 90% seen once. The material was peripheral blood, obtained on day 0 of AZD1222 vaccination. These receptors were collected from an adult in good health. Each CDR3 is given with its conserved first and last residue. A D gene is named only where the DNA matches it firmly.

v_call	j_call	d_call	cdr3_aa	cdr3_nt
TRBV28	TRBJ2-2	TRBD2	CASSSLAGVRTGELFF	TGTGCCAGCAGTTCACTAGCGGGAGTACGCACCGGGGAGCTGTTTTTT
TRBV3-1/TRBV3-2	TRBJ1-3	NA	CASSQDRGRLDTIYF	TGTGCCAGCAGCCAAGATAGAGGCAGGTTGGACACCATATATTTT
TRBV7-9	TRBJ2-2	NA	CASSLAGPNTGELFF	TGTGCCAGCAGCTTGGCGGGACCGAACACCGGGGAGCTGTTTTTT
TRBV5-1	TRBJ2-1	TRBD2	CASSLAFSGDRTNEQFF	TGCGCCAGCAGCTTGGCTTTTAGCGGGGACCGAACCAATGAGCAGTTCTTC
TRBV2	TRBJ1-4	NA	CASIRGMGEKLFF	TGTGCCAGTATTCGGGGGATGGGTGAAAAACTGTTTTTT
TRBV12-5	TRBJ1-2	NA	CASGKTGGTYGYTF	TGTGCTAGTGGGAAAACGGGGGGTACCTATGGCTACACCTTC
TRBV14	TRBJ1-2	NA	CASSLGPNYGYTF	TGTGCCAGCAGCCTCGGACCTAACTATGGCTACACCTTC
TRBV4-1	TRBJ2-3	TRBD2	CASSQEAGATQYF	TGCGCCAGCAGCCAAGAAGCGGGAGCTACGCAGTATTTT
TRBV12-3/TRBV12-4	TRBJ1-2	NA	CASSVGDTYGYTF	TGTGCCAGCAGCGTCGGGGACACTTATGGCTACACCTTC
TRBV2	TRBJ1-2	NA	CASSERGPNYGYTF	TGTGCCAGCAGTGAACGGGGACCTAACTATGGCTACACCTTC
TRBV7-3	TRBJ2-1	NA	CASSVAGYNEQFF	TGTGCCAGCTCGGTGGCGGGGTACAATGAGCAGTTCTTC
TRBV5-1	TRBJ2-3	TRBD1	CASSFSDRGVTDTQYF	TGCGCCAGCAGCTTTAGTGACAGGGGTGTCACAGATACGCAGTATTTT